A single sample is the source of the 15 T cell receptor beta chains below, sequenced in a study of shared clonotypes between healthy human individuals (dated by TCRdb to about 2020). Library preparation employed the immunoSEQ multiplex PCR assay. TCRdb obtained this table from immuneACCESS and retained in-frame rearrangements with V and J assigned. These tables miss some clones; where compared with another copy, unresolved V genes account for less than half of the shortfall, and the remainder is unexplained. For this sample the table gives 1.6 million or so clones, of which 98% were detected only once. The ten biggest clones cover over 0.3% of the sample. Specimen: naive CD4+ T cells sorted from blood. The sample's cell subset or site, from its label and the paper: CD45RA+ positively selected. The receptor source for this set is a man aged 25 to 45 in good health.

The chain has TRBV2 and TRBJ2-5; 11 bases line up with TRBD1. The CDR3 has 14 amino acids. Germline CDR1 is SNHLY and CDR2 is FYNNEI. J was trimmed by 4 bases and V by 7 bases; bases with no gene match: 5. In DNA, the CDR3 is TGTGCCAGCACTAGGACAGGGGGCGGAGAGACCCAGTACTTC. This translates into CASTRTGGGETQYF. The full variable domain, its missing parts supplied by reference TRBV2 and TRBJ2-5, is EPEVTQTPSHQVTQMGQEVILRCVPISNHLYFYWYRQILGQKVEFLVSFYNNEISEKSEIFDDQFSVERPDGSNFTLKIRSTKLEDSAMYFCASTRTGGGETQYFGPGTRLLVL.

This chain links TRBV18 with TRBJ2-7; D uncertain. The V gene lost 3 bases and the J gene lost 6 bases, with 12 bases spanning the gap. The CDR3 is 13 amino acids. Germline assignment: CDR1 KGHSH and CDR2 LQKENI. As DNA, the CDR3 is TGTGCCAGCTCACCTTCTCAGGTGGGCGAGCAGTACTTC. Translation: CASSPSQVGEQYF.

This chain links TRBV28 with TRBJ2-5; D is undetermined. CDR3 length: 13 residues. Germline CDR1 MDHEN, CDR2 SYDVKM. Trimming removed 5 bases at V and 3 bases at J, with 10 bases between. The CDR3 spells CASSPYTKETQYF. The CDR3 DNA reads TGTGCCAGCAGTCCCTACACAAAAGAGACCCAGTACTTC. Full variable domain (outside the CDR3, taken from reference TRBV28 and TRBJ2-5): DVKVTQSSRYLVKRTGEKVFLECVQDMDHENMFWYRQDPGLGLRLIYFSYDVKMKEKGDIPEGYSVSREKKERFSLILESASTNQTSMYLCASSPYTKETQYFGPGTRLLVL.

This clone was detected only once. The chain links TRBV7-9 to TRBJ1-1, with D possibly being TRBD1 (5 bases). V was trimmed by 4 bases and J by 1 base, leaving 19 bases between them. The CDR3 loop spans 17 amino acids. The germline V gene encodes CDR1 SEHNR and CDR2 FQNEAQ (reference sequence). The CDR3 here is CASSSRGDRGANTEAFF. For the CDR3, the DNA is TGTGCCAGCAGCTCCCGGGGGGACCGCGGGGCGAACACTGAAGCTTTCTTT.

The chain couples TRBV10-1 to TRBJ2-7; TRBD2 aligns across 9 bases. This CDR3 contains 14 residues. Germline CDR1 and CDR2: WNHNN and SYGVQD (reference sequence). V was pared by 4 bases and J by 6 bases, with 7 bases of the junction left unmatched. CDR3 sequence reads: CASSAAGGAGEQYF. The CDR3 DNA is TGCGCCAGCAGTGCAGCGGGAGGAGCCGGCGAGCAGTACTTC.

This sequence joins TRBV7-3 and TRBJ2-3; D not certain. Between the trimmed V and J ends, which lost 1 base and 5 bases, there was a span of 7 bases. CDR1 SGHTA and CDR2 FQGTGA come from the germline V gene. This CDR3 contains 13 residues. This CDR3 is CASSLMGLDTQYF. CDR3 nucleotide sequence: TGTGCCAGCAGCTTAATGGGCTTAGATACGCAGTATTTT.

The V and J genes are TRBV15 and TRBJ2-7; 8 bases align to TRBD1. Losses at the gene ends were 0 bases for V and 2 bases for J; bases not matched to a gene: 0. The CDR3 length is 14 residues. The germline CDR1 and CDR2 sequences are LNHNV and YYDKDF (reference sequence). CDR3 nucleotides: TGTGCCACCAGCAGAGAGGGACAGGCCTACGAGCAGTACTTC. Residues: CATSREGQAYEQYF.

This chain uses TRBV7-8 with TRBJ2-7; 12 bases fit TRBD2. The CDR3 is made up of 18 amino acids. Trimming removed 6 bases from V and 3 bases from J; junction bases left unmatched: 15. Looked up from germline, CDR1 is SGHVS and CDR2 is FQNEAQ. The CDR3 reads CASRRTSGTKTPLYEQYF. In nucleotides, the CDR3 is TGTGCCAGCAGGCGGACTAGCGGGACCAAAACGCCCCTCTACGAGCAGTACTTC.

As concerns this clone: At the DNA level, this CDR3 is encoded by other sequences in the same sample as well. The CDR3 protein is CASSPIVSDTQYF. For the CDR3, the DNA is TGTGCCAGCTCACCAATAGTATCCGATACGCAGTATTTT. The chain couples TRBV18 to TRBJ2-3; no clear D gene. The CDR3 covers 13 residues. Germline V gene sequence: CDR1 KGHSH, CDR2 LQKENI. The V and J ends lost 2 bases and 6 bases respectively, with 9 bases between them.

The chain's CDR3 is CASKEREGSPEQFF. The CDR3 bases are TGTGCCAGCAAGGAGCGGGAAGGGTCCCCCGAGCAGTTCTTC. The chain recombines TRBV2 with TRBJ2-1, with 7 bases that match TRBD2. Per germline, CDR1 SNHLY and CDR2 FYNNEI. V lost 7 bases, J lost 10 bases, and 13 bases stayed unmatched. CDR3 size: 14 residues.

The chain carries TRBV6-5 and TRBJ2-7; D might be TRBD2 (6 bases). Germline CDR1 MNHEY, CDR2 SVGAGI. V was shortened by 0 bases and J by 2 bases, with 14 bases between the two germline ends. The CDR3 runs 16 residues. The CDR3 bases are TGTGCCAGCAGTTACTCGATCCTGGACTACACCTACGAGCAGTACTTC. Protein: CASSYSILDYTYEQYF.

This rearrangement joins TRBV18 to TRBJ2-7; a possible D gene is TRBD2 (6 bases). Germline CDR1 KGHSH, CDR2 LQKENI. The V end lost 2 bases, the J end lost 6 bases, and 20 bases lay between the germline ends. This CDR3 comprises 16 residues. This chain's CDR3 is CASSPGDGRSSPEQYF. CDR3 in DNA: TGTGCCAGCTCACCAGGGGACGGGAGATCTTCCCCCGAGCAGTACTTC.

The chain uses TRBV6-1 and TRBJ1-4, with no clear D. Germline assignment: CDR1 MNHNS and CDR2 SASEGT. Trimming pared 6 bases from V and 8 bases from J, leaving 10 bases between. This CDR3 contains 12 residues. The DNA for the CDR3 is TGTGCCAGCAGGGCTAATAAGGAAAAACTGTTTTTT. This translates into CASRANKEKLFF.

Worth noting for this clone: The same CDR3 can be traced to other DNA sequences in this sample. The chain links TRBV18 to TRBJ2-7; D not certain. The germline V gene has CDR1 KGHSH and CDR2 LQKENI. CDR3 length: 13 amino acids. V dropped 1 base and J dropped 0 bases, with 4 bases sitting between them. The CDR3 reads CASSPQASYEQYF. The CDR3 region has the DNA TGTGCCAGCTCACCACAGGCCTCCTACGAGCAGTACTTC.

The chain carries TRBV30 and TRBJ2-7; 8 bases line up with TRBD2. The CDR3 is 13 residues long. V gave up 6 bases and J gave up 3 bases; unmatched junction bases: 7. Germline-derived CDR1 and CDR2 are GTSNPN and SVGIG (reference sequence). CDR3 sequence reads: CACLRGGVYEQYF. The CDR3 nucleotides are TGTGCCTGCCTCCGGGGGGGAGTCTACGAGCAGTACTTC.